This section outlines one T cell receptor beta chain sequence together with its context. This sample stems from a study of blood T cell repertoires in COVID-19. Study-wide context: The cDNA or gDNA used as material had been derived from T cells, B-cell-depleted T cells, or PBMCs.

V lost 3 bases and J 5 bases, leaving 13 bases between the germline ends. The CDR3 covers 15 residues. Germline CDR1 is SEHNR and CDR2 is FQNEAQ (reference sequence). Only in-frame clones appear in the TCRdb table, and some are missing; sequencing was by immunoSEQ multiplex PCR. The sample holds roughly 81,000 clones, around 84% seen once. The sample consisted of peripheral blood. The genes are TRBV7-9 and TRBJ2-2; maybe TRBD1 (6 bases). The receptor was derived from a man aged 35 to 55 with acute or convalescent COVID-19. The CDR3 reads CASSFYRDRTGELFF. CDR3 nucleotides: TGTGCCAGCAGCTTTTACAGGGACCGAACCGGGGAGCTGTTTTTT.